This TCR beta chain was sequenced during a study of regulatory T cells in long-lasting Graves disease. As to time point: persistent/refractory GD, antithyroid drugs over 5 years with positive TRAb. Researchers made the TCR library from RNA that was extracted from PBMCs. This clonotype was recorded a few times. Arm-PCR with iRepertoire HTBI primers amplified the CDR3 regions for these TCR beta libraries. TCRdb itself ran the multiplex PCR reads through MiXCR, one entry per CDR3 protein. The sample holds 650,000 to 700,000 distinct CDR3 sequences, about 30% seen once. This specimen was peripheral blood mononuclear cells (PBMCs), taken when the disease was refractory, from a patient treated with antithyroid drugs. This receptor was taken from a female donor with Graves disease.

The CDR3 nucleotides read TGCAGCGCCGGGACACTCTACGAGCAGTACTTC. Its protein product is CSAGTLYEQYF. This chain uses TRBV20-1 with TRBJ2-7; D perhaps matches TRBD1 (6 bases). This CDR3 contains 11 residues. Germline CDR1 and CDR2: DFQATT and SNEGSKA (reference sequence).